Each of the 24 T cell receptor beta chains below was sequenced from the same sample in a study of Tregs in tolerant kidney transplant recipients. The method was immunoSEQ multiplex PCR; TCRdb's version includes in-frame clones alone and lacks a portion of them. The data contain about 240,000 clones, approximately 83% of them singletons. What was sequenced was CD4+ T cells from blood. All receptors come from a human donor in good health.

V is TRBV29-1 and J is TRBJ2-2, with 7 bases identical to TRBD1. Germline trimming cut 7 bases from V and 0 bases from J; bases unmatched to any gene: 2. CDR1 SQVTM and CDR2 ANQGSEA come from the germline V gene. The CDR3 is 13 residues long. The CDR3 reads CSAGTANTGELFF. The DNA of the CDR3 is TGCAGCGCTGGGACAGCGAACACCGGGGAGCTGTTTTTT.

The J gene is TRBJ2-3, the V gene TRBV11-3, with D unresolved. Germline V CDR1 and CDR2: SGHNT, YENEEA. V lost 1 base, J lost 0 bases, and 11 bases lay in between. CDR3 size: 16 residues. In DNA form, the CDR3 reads TGTGCCAGCAGCTTAGGAAGTCCGTTTAGCACAGATACGCAGTATTTT. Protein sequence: CASSLGSPFSTDTQYF. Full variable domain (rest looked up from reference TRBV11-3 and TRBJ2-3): EAGVVQSPRYKIIEKKQPVAFWCNPISGHNTLYWYLQNLGQGPELLIRYENEEAVDDSQLPKDRFSAERLKGVDSTLKIQPAELGDSAVYLCASSLGSPFSTDTQYFGPGTRLTVL.

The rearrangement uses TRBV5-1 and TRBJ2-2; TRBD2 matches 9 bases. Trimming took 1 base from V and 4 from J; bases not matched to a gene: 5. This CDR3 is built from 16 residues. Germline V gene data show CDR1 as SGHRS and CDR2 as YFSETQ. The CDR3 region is CASSLNGGRATGELFF. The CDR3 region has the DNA TGCGCCAGCAGCTTGAATGGCGGGAGGGCCACCGGGGAGCTGTTTTTT.

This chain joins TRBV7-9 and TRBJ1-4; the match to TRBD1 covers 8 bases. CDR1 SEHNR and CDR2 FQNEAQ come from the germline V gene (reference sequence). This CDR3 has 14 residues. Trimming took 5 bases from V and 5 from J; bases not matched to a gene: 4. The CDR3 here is CASSPTGVNEKLFF. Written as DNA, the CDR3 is TGTGCCAGCAGCCCGACAGGGGTAAATGAAAAACTGTTTTTT.

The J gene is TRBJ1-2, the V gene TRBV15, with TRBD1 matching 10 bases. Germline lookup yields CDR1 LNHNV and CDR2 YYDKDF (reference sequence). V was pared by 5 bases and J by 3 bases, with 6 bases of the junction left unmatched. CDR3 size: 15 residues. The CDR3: CATSSRTGGDYGYTF. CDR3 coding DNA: TGTGCCACCAGCTCCCGGACAGGGGGGGACTATGGCTACACCTTC. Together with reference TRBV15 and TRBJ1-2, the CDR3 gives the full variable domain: DAMVIQNPRYQVTQFGKPVTLSCSQTLNHNVMYWYQQKSSQAPKLLFHYYDKDFNNEADTPDNFQSRRPNTSFCFLDIRSPGLGDTAMYLCATSSRTGGDYGYTFGSGTRLTVV.

Written as DNA, the CDR3 is TGTGCCAGCAGCCAAGATTTCCCGGCAAGCTATGGCTACACCTTC. Translated: CASSQDFPASYGYTF. The chain uses TRBV4-2 and TRBJ1-2; D gene uncertain. The CDR3 extends over 15 amino acids. Germline V gene data show CDR1 as LGHNA and CDR2 as YNFKEQ. V was trimmed by 0 bases and J by 4 bases, leaving 12 bases between them.

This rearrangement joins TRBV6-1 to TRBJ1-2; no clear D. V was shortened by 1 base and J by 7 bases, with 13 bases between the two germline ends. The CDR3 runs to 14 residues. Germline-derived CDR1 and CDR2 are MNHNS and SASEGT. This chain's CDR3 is CASSEGMEMSGYTF. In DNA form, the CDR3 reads TGTGCCAGCAGTGAAGGAATGGAAATGAGTGGCTACACCTTC.

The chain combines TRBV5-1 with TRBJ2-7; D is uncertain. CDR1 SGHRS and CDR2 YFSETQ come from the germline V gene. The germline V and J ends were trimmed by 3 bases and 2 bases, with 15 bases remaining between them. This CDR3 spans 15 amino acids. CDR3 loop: CASSSSDLATYEQYF. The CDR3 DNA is TGCGCCAGCAGCTCCTCGGACCTGGCGACCTACGAGCAGTACTTC.

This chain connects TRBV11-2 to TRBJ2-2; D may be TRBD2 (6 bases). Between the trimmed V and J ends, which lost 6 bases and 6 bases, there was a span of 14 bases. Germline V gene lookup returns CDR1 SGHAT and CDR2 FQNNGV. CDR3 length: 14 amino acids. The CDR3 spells CASRAQGGAGELFF. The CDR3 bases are TGTGCCAGCAGGGCCCAGGGAGGCGCCGGGGAGCTGTTTTTT.

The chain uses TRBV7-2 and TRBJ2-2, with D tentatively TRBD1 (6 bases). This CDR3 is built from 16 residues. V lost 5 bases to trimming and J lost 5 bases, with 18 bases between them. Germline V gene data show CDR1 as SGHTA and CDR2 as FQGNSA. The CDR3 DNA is TGTGCCAGCAGCCTAGGGTCAGGGGTTAAGACCGGGGAGCTGTTTTTT. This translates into CASSLGSGVKTGELFF.

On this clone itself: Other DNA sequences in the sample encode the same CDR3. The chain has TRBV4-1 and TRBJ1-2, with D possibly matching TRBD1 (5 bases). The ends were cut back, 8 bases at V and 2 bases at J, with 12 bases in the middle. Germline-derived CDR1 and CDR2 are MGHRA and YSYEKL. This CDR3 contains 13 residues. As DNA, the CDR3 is TGCGCCAGCTCCCTATGGGGGAACTATGGCTACACCTTC. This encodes CASSLWGNYGYTF.

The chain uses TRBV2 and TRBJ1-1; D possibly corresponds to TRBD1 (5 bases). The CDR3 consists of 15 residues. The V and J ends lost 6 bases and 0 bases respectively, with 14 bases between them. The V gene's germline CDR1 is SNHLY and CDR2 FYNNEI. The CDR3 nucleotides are TGTGCCAGCAGCCCCGACCGGGGGATGAACACTGAAGCTTTCTTT. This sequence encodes CASSPDRGMNTEAFF.

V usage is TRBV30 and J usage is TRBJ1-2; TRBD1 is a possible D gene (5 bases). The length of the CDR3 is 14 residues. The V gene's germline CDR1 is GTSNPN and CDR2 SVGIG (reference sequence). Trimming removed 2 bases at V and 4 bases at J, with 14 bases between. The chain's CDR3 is CAWSRQGMTYGYTF. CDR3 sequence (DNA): TGTGCCTGGAGTAGGCAGGGTATGACCTATGGCTACACCTTC.

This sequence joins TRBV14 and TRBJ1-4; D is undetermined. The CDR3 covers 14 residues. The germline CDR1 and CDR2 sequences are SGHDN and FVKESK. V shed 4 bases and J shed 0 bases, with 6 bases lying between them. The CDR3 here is CASSLTATNEKLFF. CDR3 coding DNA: TGTGCCAGCAGCCTTACCGCAACTAATGAAAAACTGTTTTTT.

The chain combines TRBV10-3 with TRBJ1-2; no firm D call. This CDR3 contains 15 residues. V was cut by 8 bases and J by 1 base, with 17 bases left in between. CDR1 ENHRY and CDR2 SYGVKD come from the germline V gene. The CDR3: CAIARTDGGNYGYTF. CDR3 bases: TGTGCCATCGCCCGGACGGACGGAGGTAACTATGGCTACACCTTC.

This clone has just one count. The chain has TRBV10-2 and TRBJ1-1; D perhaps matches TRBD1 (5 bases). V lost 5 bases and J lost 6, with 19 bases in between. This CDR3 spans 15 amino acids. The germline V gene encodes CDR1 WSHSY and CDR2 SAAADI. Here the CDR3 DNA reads TGCGCCAGCAGTTCCCAGACGGTTCGGGGGGCTGAAGCTTTCTTT. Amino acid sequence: CASSSQTVRGAEAFF.

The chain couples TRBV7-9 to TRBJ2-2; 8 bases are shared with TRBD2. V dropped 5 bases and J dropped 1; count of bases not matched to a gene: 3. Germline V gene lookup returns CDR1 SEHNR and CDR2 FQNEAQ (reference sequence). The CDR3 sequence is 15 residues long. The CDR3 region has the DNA TGTGCCAGCAGCCGGACTAGCCAGAACACCGGGGAGCTGTTTTTT. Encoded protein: CASSRTSQNTGELFF.

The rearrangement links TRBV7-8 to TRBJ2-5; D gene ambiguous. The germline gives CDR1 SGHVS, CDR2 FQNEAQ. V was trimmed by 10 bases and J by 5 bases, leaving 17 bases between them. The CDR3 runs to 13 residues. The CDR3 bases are TGTGCCACCATCTCGTATCGACGGGAGACCCAGTACTTC. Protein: CATISYRRETQYF.

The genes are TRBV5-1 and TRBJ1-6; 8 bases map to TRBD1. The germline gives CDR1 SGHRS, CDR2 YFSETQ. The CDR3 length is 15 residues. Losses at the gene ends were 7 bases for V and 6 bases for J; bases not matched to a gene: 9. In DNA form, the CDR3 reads TGCGCCAGCCGAAACCTCGACAGGGGTAATTCACCCCTCCACTTT. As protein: CASRNLDRGNSPLHF.

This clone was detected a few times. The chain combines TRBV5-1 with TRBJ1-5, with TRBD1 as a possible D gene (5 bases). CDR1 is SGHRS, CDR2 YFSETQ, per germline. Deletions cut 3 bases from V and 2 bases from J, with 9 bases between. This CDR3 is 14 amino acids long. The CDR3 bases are TGCGCCAGCAGCTCCACGGGGGGCAATCAGCCCCAGCATTTT. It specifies CASSSTGGNQPQHF. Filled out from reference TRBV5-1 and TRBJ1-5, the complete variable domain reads KAGVTQTPRYLIKTRGQQVTLSCSPISGHRSVSWYQQTPGQGLQFLFEYFSETQRNKGNFPGRFSGRQFSNSRSEMNVSTLELGDSALYLCASSSTGGNQPQHFGDGTRLSIL.

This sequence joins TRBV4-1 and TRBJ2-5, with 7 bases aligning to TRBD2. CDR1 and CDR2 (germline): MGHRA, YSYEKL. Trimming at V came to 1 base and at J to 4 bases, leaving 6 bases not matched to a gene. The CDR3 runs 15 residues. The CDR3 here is CASSQVAGAGETQYF. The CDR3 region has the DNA TGCGCCAGCAGCCAAGTGGCGGGAGCGGGAGAGACCCAGTACTTC.

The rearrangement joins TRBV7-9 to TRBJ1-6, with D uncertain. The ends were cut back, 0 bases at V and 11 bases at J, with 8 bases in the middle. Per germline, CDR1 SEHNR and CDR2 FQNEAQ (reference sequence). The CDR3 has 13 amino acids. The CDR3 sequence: CASSLAGGAPLHF. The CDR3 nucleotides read TGTGCCAGCAGCTTAGCGGGAGGTGCACCCCTCCACTTT.

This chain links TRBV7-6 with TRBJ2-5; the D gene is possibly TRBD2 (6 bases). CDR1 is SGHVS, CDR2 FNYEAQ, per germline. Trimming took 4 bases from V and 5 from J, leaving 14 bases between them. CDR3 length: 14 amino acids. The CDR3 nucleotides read TGTGCCAGCAGCTCCCGGGACTTCGGGGAGACCCAGTACTTC. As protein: CASSSRDFGETQYF.

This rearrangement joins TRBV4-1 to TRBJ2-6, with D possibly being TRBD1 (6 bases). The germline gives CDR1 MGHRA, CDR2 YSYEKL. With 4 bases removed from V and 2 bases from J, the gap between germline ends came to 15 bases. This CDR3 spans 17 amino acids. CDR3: CASSLPKQGAGANVLTF. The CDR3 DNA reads TGCGCCAGCAGCCTACCGAAACAGGGAGCTGGGGCCAACGTCCTGACTTTC.